This passage covers 23 T cell receptor beta chains from one sample sequenced in a study of identical twins. In TCRdb, the 5' RACE reads were re-called with MiXCR into one record per CDR3 protein. This table has approximately 220,000 distinct CDR3 sequences, 7.5% appearing once. This sample was shared with a second study, whose subject was yellow fever vaccine responses in identical twins.

What was sequenced was memory (CD45RO+) T cells sorted from blood. These TCRs come from a woman aged 18-29 years in good health.

In its sample, this clonotype was seen many times. The chain uses TRBV12-3 or TRBV12-4 and TRBJ2-1, with no clear D. The CDR3 runs 13 residues. The V end lost 5 bases, the J end lost 2 bases, and 7 bases lay between the germline ends. CDR3 bases: TGTGCCAGCAGTCGACCAGCCTACAATGAGCAGTTCTTC. Its protein is CASSRPAYNEQFF.

This clonotype was observed at least ten times. The V gene is TRBV12-3 or TRBV12-4, the J gene TRBJ2-5; D possibly corresponds to TRBD2 (7 bases). With 7 bases removed from V and 7 bases from J, the gap between germline ends came to 16 bases. The CDR3 is made up of 13 amino acids. CDR3 region: CASTTQAGATQYF. As DNA, the CDR3 is TGTGCCAGCACGACCCAGGCGGGGGCGACCCAGTACTTC.

The J gene is TRBJ2-1, the V gene TRBV28; TRBD1 aligns across 9 bases. Germline lookup yields CDR1 MDHEN and CDR2 SYDVKM. The CDR3 is 19 amino acids. J gave up 0 bases and V 4 bases, and 13 bases lay outside the gene matches. CDR3 loop: CASSSQTPGTGSSYNEQFF. DNA of the CDR3: TGTGCCAGCAGTTCCCAAACCCCAGGGACAGGGAGCTCCTACAATGAGCAGTTCTTC.

The CDR3 spells CASTSFAGDHNEQFF. The CDR3 DNA follows: TGTGCCAGCACCTCCTTCGCGGGAGACCACAATGAGCAGTTCTTC. V and J are TRBV28 and TRBJ2-1, with TRBD2 identical over 7 bases. The CDR3 consists of 15 residues. The germline gives CDR1 MDHEN, CDR2 SYDVKM. V lost 7 bases to trimming and J lost 5 bases; unmatched junction nucleotides: 11.

This clonotype was detected only a few times. The chain recombines TRBV5-1 with TRBJ2-1; D not certain. Germline assignment: CDR1 SGHRS and CDR2 YFSETQ. The CDR3 has 14 residues. V was shortened by 1 base and J by 0 bases, with 5 bases between the two germline ends. The CDR3 nucleotides read TGCGCCAGCAGCTTGTACAGCTCCTACAATGAGCAGTTCTTC. Amino acid sequence: CASSLYSSYNEQFF.

The chain combines TRBV5-5 with TRBJ2-1; D is uncertain. Germline V gene sequence: CDR1 SGHKS, CDR2 YYEKEE (reference sequence). There are 14 residues in the CDR3. V lost 6 bases and J 1 base, leaving 11 bases between the germline ends. The CDR3 nucleotides read TGTGCCAGCAAGAGCCCGATATCCTACAATGAGCAGTTCTTC. Residues: CASKSPISYNEQFF.

V is TRBV6-5 and J is TRBJ1-1; D gene ambiguous. Germline V gene data show CDR1 as MNHEY and CDR2 as SVGAGI. The CDR3 contains 16 residues. Trimming took off 3 bases at V and 1 base at J, with 15 bases between the two ends. The CDR3 protein is CASSYSSRGRNTEAFF. CDR3 DNA: TGTGCCAGCAGTTATTCCTCCCGTGGGCGGAACACTGAAGCTTTCTTT.

This clonotype was recorded a few times. This chain uses TRBV7-2 with TRBJ2-3; D is unresolved. V lost 1 base and J lost 3, with 8 bases in between. The CDR3 has 14 amino acids. The germline CDR1 and CDR2 sequences are SGHTA and FQGNSA. The CDR3, as DNA: TGTGCCAGCAGCTTAGGTGGAGTAACAGATACGCAGTATTTT. Protein sequence: CASSLGGVTDTQYF.

This clonotype occurred many times. This chain uses TRBV12-3 or TRBV12-4 with TRBJ2-7; TRBD1 matches at 8 bases. V lost 8 bases to trimming and J lost 3 bases; unmatched junction nucleotides: 3. This CDR3 has 12 amino acids. CDR3 nucleotide sequence: TGTGCCAGCGGGGACAGGAACTACGAGCAGTACTTC. Translating it yields CASGDRNYEQYF.

This clonotype came up many times. The gene calls are TRBV29-1 and TRBJ2-7; 9 nucleotides agree with TRBD1. The ends lost 6 bases at V and 5 bases at J; junction bases unmatched: 5. Per germline, CDR1 SQVTM and CDR2 ANQGSEA. There are 12 residues in the CDR3. CDR3 coding DNA: TGCAGCGTCGGACAGGGGTCCAACGAGCAGTACTTC. It translates to CSVGQGSNEQYF.

The sample holds a few counts of this clonotype. V is TRBV7-6 and J is TRBJ2-7; TRBD1 is a possible D gene (6 bases). Germline assignment: CDR1 SGHVS and CDR2 FNYEAQ. This CDR3 contains 15 residues. Trimming removed 4 bases at V and 3 bases at J, with 16 bases between. CDR3 nucleotides: TGTGCCAGCAGCTCCGGACAGCCCGGCGACTACGAGCAGTACTTC. Encoded protein: CASSSGQPGDYEQYF.

This clonotype was found a few times. The rearrangement joins TRBV4-3 to TRBJ2-7, with a tentative D call TRBD2 (6 bases). The CDR3 length is 15 residues. Germline-derived CDR1 and CDR2 are LGHNA and YSLEER. The germline V and J ends were trimmed by 0 bases and 0 bases, with 9 bases remaining between them. The CDR3 reads CASSQEWGDSYEQYF. As DNA, the CDR3 is TGCGCCAGCAGCCAAGAATGGGGGGACTCCTACGAGCAGTACTTC.

The chain employs TRBV12-3 or TRBV12-4 and TRBJ1-6; D uncertain. Trimming took off 6 bases at V and 0 bases at J, with 9 bases between the two ends. This CDR3 comprises 15 residues. The DNA of the CDR3 is TGTGCCAGCAGGAAGGAAAGCTCCTATAATTCACCCCTCCACTTT. Translated: CASRKESSYNSPLHF.

Many counts were recorded for this clonotype. V and J are TRBV29-1 and TRBJ2-3; D uncertain. Germline CDR1 is SQVTM and CDR2 is ANQGSEA. The CDR3 spans 14 residues. Deletions cut 2 bases from V and 2 bases from J, with 11 bases between. CDR3 region: CSVESTGPTDTQYF. The CDR3 bases are TGCAGCGTTGAATCGACGGGCCCCACAGATACGCAGTATTTT.

This clonotype appeared a few times. V and J are TRBV20-1 and TRBJ1-2, with TRBD1 as a possible D gene (6 bases). The CDR3 is made up of 14 amino acids. CDR1 and CDR2 (germline): DFQATT, SNEGSKA (reference sequence). V lost 0 bases and J 4 bases, leaving 12 bases between the germline ends. The CDR3 DNA reads TGCAGTGCTAGAGATGTGGCGGGGGCCTATGGCTACACCTTC. This gives the protein CSARDVAGAYGYTF.

This clonotype showed up many times. One junction end does not reproduce the germline sequence, and a read error may be involved. This sequence joins TRBV29-1 and TRBJ2-5; either TRBD1 or TRBD2 may fit D (5 bases each). Germline values: CDR1 SQVTM, CDR2 ANQGSEA. CDR3 length: 13 amino acids. The chain's CDR3 is CSVEAVGTSTPSF. The CDR3 DNA follows: TGCAGCGTTGAAGCGGTCGGGACGAGCACGCCCAGTTTC.

This clonotype has at least ten counts. The V call is TRBV2, the J call TRBJ2-1; no firm D call. Trimming took 6 bases from V and 7 from J, leaving 16 bases between them. The CDR3 runs 14 residues. CDR1 and CDR2 (germline): SNHLY, FYNNEI. The CDR3 loop reads CASRATMLRNEQFF. The CDR3, as DNA: TGTGCCAGCAGGGCCACAATGTTGCGGAATGAGCAGTTCTTC.

This clonotype was detected a few times. The chain uses TRBV28 and TRBJ2-5; D is perhaps TRBD1 (6 bases). V was shortened by 5 bases and J by 7 bases, with 20 bases between the two germline ends. The CDR3 contains 15 residues. In germline, CDR1 is MDHEN, CDR2 SYDVKM. The CDR3, as DNA: TGTGCCAGCAGTCCGGCGACAGGCTCTGTGAGGACCCAGTACTTC. Translating gives CASSPATGSVRTQYF.

This clonotype occurred many times. V gene TRBV7-6 combines with J gene TRBJ2-1; a weak D match, TRBD1 (5 bases). Trimming cost V 4 bases and J 10 bases, with 20 bases left between them. This CDR3 is 15 amino acids long. Germline V gene data show CDR1 as SGHVS and CDR2 as FNYEAQ. The CDR3: CASSSSGAEQEEQFF. The CDR3, as DNA: TGTGCCAGCAGCTCGAGTGGGGCAGAACAGGAGGAGCAGTTCTTC.

The chain has TRBV7-3 and TRBJ2-1, with D uncertain. Trimming left V 1 base short and J 1 base short, with 5 bases between. In germline, CDR1 is SGHTA, CDR2 FQGTGA. The CDR3 contains 14 residues. The CDR3 DNA follows: TGTGCCAGCAGCTTAAGACATTCCTACAATGAGCAGTTCTTC. Translation gives CASSLRHSYNEQFF.

Of note for this clonotype: This may arise from a read error, as a much more abundant clone is one base away. The chain links TRBV12-3 or TRBV12-4 to TRBJ2-1, with D possibly being TRBD1 (6 bases). CDR3 size: 16 residues. Between the trimmed V and J ends, which lost 8 bases and 7 bases, there was a span of 24 bases. The CDR3 DNA reads as TGTGCCAGCGGAGGAGAGAGGGGGTCTGGGGGTAATGAGCAGTTCTTC. The encoded protein is CASGGERGSGGNEQFF.

This clonotype was observed at least ten times. The chain recombines TRBV29-1 with TRBJ2-1; D perhaps matches TRBD2 (5 bases). V was pared by 7 bases and J by 7 bases, with 11 bases between. The germline V gene encodes CDR1 SQVTM and CDR2 ANQGSEA. The CDR3 sequence is 11 residues long. Here the CDR3 DNA reads TGCAGCGCACGCGGGCTGAATGAGCAGTTCTTC. Translation: CSARGLNEQFF.

The chain carries TRBV6-2 or TRBV6-3 and TRBJ2-5; 9 bases map to TRBD2. Germline V CDR1 and CDR2: MNHEY, SVGEGT. The CDR3 loop spans 13 amino acids. J lost 5 bases, V lost 10 bases, and 8 bases had no gene match. The CDR3 here is CATKGTSTETQYF. The CDR3 DNA follows: TGTGCCACTAAGGGGACTAGCACGGAGACCCAGTACTTC.